Many counts were recorded for the clone carrying this TCR beta chain. Its specificity is not known. The record originates from a study of T-cell reconstitution after alpha-beta-depleted transplantation in children. Study-level findings and limits: Hyperexpanded clones declined; after one year, newly produced T cells mostly supplied diversity. Several hundred expanded graft clones reportedly gave rise to the alpha-beta T cells present about two months after transplant. Surviving recipient cells, namely T cells and thymic progenitors, were the source of high day-60 TCRbeta diversity in some patients.

Molecular barcoding with unique molecular identifiers was used for the TCRbeta library. In TCRdb, the PCR reads were re-called with MiXCR into one record per CDR3 protein. The top ten hold around 24% of the sample, which has approximately 290,000 distinct CDR3 sequences, roughly 10% seen once. The V gene lost 0 bases and the J gene lost 2 bases, with 11 bases spanning the gap. The CDR3 consists of 16 residues. Germline lookup yields CDR1 DFQATT and CDR2 SNEGSKA (reference sequence). The sequence derives from a male patient under 10 years old who had a stem cell transplant for chronic granulomatous disease, so the T cells may come from the graft donor. The sample here was peripheral blood, taken 180 days after TCRalphabeta/CD19-depleted stem cell transplant. V and J are TRBV20-1 and TRBJ1-6, with a possible D match to TRBD1 (5 bases). Here the CDR3 DNA reads TGCAGTGCTAGAGATAATAGGGGCCCCTATAATTCACCCCTCCACTTT. Amino acid sequence: CSARDNRGPYNSPLHF.